The 11 T cell receptor beta chains presented below share a single source sample, sequenced in a study of T cells in Graves' hyperthyroidism and ophthalmopathy. RNA transcripts served as the template for amplifying TCR beta CDR3 regions. Carried out on the TCR CDR3, a first-round RT-PCR used the HTBI primer set. TCRdb processed the multiplex PCR reads anew with MiXCR; each CDR3 protein has one entry. The repertoire has hundreds of thousands of distinct CDR3 sequences, roughly 15% of them found once; the top ten carry approximately 4.3%. Sequencing was carried out using blood. The receptor set was obtained from a woman in her thirties or forties with Graves' ophthalmopathy.

This clonotype was seen at least ten times. Written as DNA, the CDR3 is TGTGCCAGCAGTCTGACAGGGCTGGGAAGGGAGACCCAGTACTTC. Protein: CASSLTGLGRETQYF. This sequence joins TRBV6-1 and TRBJ2-5; 7 bases match TRBD1. CDR1 and CDR2 from the germline V gene are MNHNS and SASEGT. The junction had 11 bases not matched to a gene; V was cut back by 5 bases and J by 5 bases. This CDR3 spans 15 amino acids.

In this sample, this clonotype turned up many times. The rearrangement joins TRBV12-3 or TRBV12-4 to TRBJ1-3; D gene ambiguous. This CDR3 has 13 residues. The ends were cut back, 6 bases at V and 4 bases at J, with 10 bases in the middle. The DNA for the CDR3 is TGTGCCAGCAGCTTTCTTAGCGGAAACACCATATATTTT. Translation gives CASSFLSGNTIYF.

This clonotype was seen at least ten times. This rearrangement joins TRBV19 to TRBJ2-3; D is possibly TRBD1 (6 bases). Germline V gene lookup returns CDR1 LNHDA and CDR2 SQIVND (reference sequence). This CDR3 has 15 residues. V lost 5 bases, J lost 2 bases, and 14 bases lay in between. The DNA of the CDR3 is TGTGCCAGTAGTGGGGGCGTCGGGGTCACAGATACGCAGTATTTT. Residues: CASSGGVGVTDTQYF.

The sample holds many counts of this clonotype. The rearrangement uses TRBV28 and TRBJ1-2; 10 bases agree with TRBD1. This CDR3 has 14 residues. Germline V gene data show CDR1 as MDHEN and CDR2 as SYDVKM. V gave up 5 bases and J gave up 4 bases; unmatched junction bases: 4. In DNA, the CDR3 is TGTGCCAGCAGTGGGACAGGGGTGGGCTATGGCTACACCTTC. Translated, it gives CASSGTGVGYGYTF.

This chain uses TRBV28 with TRBJ2-5, with D perhaps TRBD1 (6 bases). Germline V CDR1 and CDR2: MDHEN, SYDVKM. Trimming cost V 6 bases and J 2 bases, with 13 bases left between them. The CDR3 extends over 14 amino acids. DNA of the CDR3: TGTGCCAGCAGCAACGGACAGTTACAAGAGACCCAGTACTTC. Translation gives CASSNGQLQETQYF.

This clonotype was found many times. This chain joins TRBV6-2 or TRBV6-3 and TRBJ1-1; D is uncertain. Trimming removed 3 bases at V and 1 base at J, with 6 bases between. Germline lookup yields CDR1 MNHEY and CDR2 SVGEGT. CDR3 length equals 13 residues. The chain's CDR3 is CASSYFPNTEAFF. Here the CDR3 DNA reads TGTGCCAGCAGTTATTTCCCGAACACTGAAGCTTTCTTT.

This clonotype was detected many times. The V call is TRBV20-1, the J call TRBJ2-5; D perhaps matches TRBD2 (5 bases). This CDR3 contains 13 residues. Germline CDR1 is DFQATT and CDR2 is SNEGSKA (reference sequence). V lost 5 bases, J lost 2 bases, and 12 bases lay in between. CDR3 DNA sequence: TGCAGTGCTCCACGGGGTGGACAAGAGACCCAGTACTTC. Encoded protein: CSAPRGGQETQYF.

This clonotype has just a few counts. The chain uses TRBV20-1 and TRBJ2-7; 9 positions match TRBD2. Germline loops: CDR1 DFQATT, CDR2 SNEGSKA (reference sequence). This CDR3 contains 13 residues. V was clipped by 6 bases and J by 6 bases; unmatched bases: 9. This CDR3 is CSALAGAGSEQYF. CDR3 DNA sequence: TGCAGTGCCTTAGCGGGAGCGGGTAGCGAGCAGTACTTC.

In the case of this clonotype: A much more abundant neighbour one base away suggests this may be a read error. The chain has TRBV20-1 and TRBJ1-5; TRBD1 aligns across 7 bases. This CDR3 region has 15 residues. CDR1 DFQATT and CDR2 SNEGSKA come from the germline V gene (reference sequence). The CDR3 loop reads CSSRSWQGVNQPQHF. The CDR3 region has the DNA TGCAGTTCTAGATCGTGGCAGGGGGTAAATCAGCCCCAGCATTTT.

This chain links TRBV2 with TRBJ2-2; TRBD2 matches 14 bases. Germline values: CDR1 SNHLY, CDR2 FYNNEI. CDR3 length: 17 amino acids. The V and J ends lost 1 base and 6 bases, in that order; junction bases with no gene match: 4. The CDR3 here is CASSEGLAGGPPGELFF. DNA for the CDR3: TGTGCCAGCAGTGAAGGACTAGCGGGAGGGCCCCCCGGGGAGCTGTTTTTT.

In the case of this clonotype: A read error may account for a junction end that differs from germline. In DNA form, the CDR3 reads TGTGCCATCAGTGAGGGACAGGGGCATGGCTACACCTTC. Amino acid sequence: CAISEGQGHGYTF. The chain carries TRBV6-1 and TRBJ1-2; TRBD1 aligns across 10 bases. This CDR3 has 13 residues. Germline CDR1 MNHNS, CDR2 SASEGT.